This T cell receptor (beta chain) was found in a study of cytomegalovirus exposure and HLA in healthy donors. 60 Vbeta and 13 Jbeta primers were used in PCR. Here immunoSEQ multiplex PCR was the method, and the copy in TCRdb shows in-frame clones only, minus some. The data contain 140,000 to 150,000 clones, 60% to 80% of them singletons. The V segment lost 3 bases and the J segment 5 bases; nucleotides outside the gene matches: 7. The CDR3 has 14 residues. Germline V gene lookup returns CDR1 KGHSH and CDR2 LQKENI. This clone was detected once. The TCR was taken from a male donor in good health and CMV-seronegative. The sequenced material came from PBMCs. This chain joins TRBV18 and TRBJ2-7, with 7 bases identical to TRBD2. The CDR3 loop reads CASSPSASGNEQYF. The CDR3 DNA reads as TGTGCCAGCTCACCCTCGGCTAGCGGTAACGAGCAGTACTTC. The whole variable domain, remainder taken from reference TRBV18 and TRBJ2-7, is NAGVMQNPRHLVRRRGQEARLRCSPMKGHSHVYWYRQLPEEGLKFMVYLQKENIIDESGMPKERFSAEFPKEGPSILRIQQVVRGDSAAYFCASSPSASGNEQYFGPGTRLTVT.